A single T cell receptor (beta chain) is shown here with its context. This sample was included in a study of blood T cell repertoires in COVID-19. Background on the study: Collection of acute and convalescent COVID-19 samples took place in the United States, Italy and Spain. Sources were T cells, B-cell-depleted T cells, or PBMCs; the material itself was cDNA or gDNA.

Original handling: Reference gene primer amplification in the assay estimated nucleated cell counts. Profiling relied on immunoSEQ multiplex PCR, and the TCRdb table lists in-frame clones only, not all of them. V, J and clone size are those of that table, while D and trimming were read from the DNA. The sample consists of about 200,000 clones, roughly 82% of them appearing once. The CDR3 length is 16 residues. J gave up 8 bases and V 2 bases, and 11 bases lay outside the gene matches. The V gene's germline CDR1 is GTSNPN and CDR2 SVGIG (reference sequence). This TCR came from a human donor in a cohort sampled during active COVID-19. The chain carries TRBV30 and TRBJ2-1; 11 bases match TRBD2. Sample: peripheral blood. The CDR3 DNA sequence: TGTGCCTGGAGTACGACTACTAGCGGGGGAGGGGATGAGCAGTTCTTC. Its protein product is CAWSTTTSGGGDEQFF. Together with reference TRBV30 and TRBJ2-1, the CDR3 gives the full variable domain: SQTIHQWPATLVQPVGSPLSLECTVEGTSNPNLYWYRQAAGRGLQLLFYSVGIGQISSEVPQNLSASRPQDRQFILSSKKLLLSDSGFYLCAWSTTTSGGGDEQFFGPGTRLTVL.